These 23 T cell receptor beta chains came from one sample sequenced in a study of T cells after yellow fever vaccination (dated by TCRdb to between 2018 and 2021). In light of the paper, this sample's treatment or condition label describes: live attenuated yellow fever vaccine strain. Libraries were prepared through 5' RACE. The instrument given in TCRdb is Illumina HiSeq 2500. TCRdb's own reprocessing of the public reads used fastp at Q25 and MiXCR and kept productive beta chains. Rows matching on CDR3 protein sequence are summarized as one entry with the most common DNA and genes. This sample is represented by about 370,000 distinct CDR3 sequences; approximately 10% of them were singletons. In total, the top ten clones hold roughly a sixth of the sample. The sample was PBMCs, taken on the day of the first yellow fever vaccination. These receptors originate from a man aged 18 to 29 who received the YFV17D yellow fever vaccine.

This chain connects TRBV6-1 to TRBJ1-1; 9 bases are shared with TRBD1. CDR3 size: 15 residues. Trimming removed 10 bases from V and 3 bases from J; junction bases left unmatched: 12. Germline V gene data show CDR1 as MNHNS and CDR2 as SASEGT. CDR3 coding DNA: TGTGCCACCTTACAAACAGGGGGCAAGTACACTGAAGCTTTCTTT. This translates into CATLQTGGKYTEAFF.

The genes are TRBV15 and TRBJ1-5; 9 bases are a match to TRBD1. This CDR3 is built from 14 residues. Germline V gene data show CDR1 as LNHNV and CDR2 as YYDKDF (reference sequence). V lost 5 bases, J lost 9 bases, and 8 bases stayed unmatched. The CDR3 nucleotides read TGTGCCACCAGCGAAGACAGGGGGGGTAGGCCCCAGCATTTT. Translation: CATSEDRGGRPQHF.

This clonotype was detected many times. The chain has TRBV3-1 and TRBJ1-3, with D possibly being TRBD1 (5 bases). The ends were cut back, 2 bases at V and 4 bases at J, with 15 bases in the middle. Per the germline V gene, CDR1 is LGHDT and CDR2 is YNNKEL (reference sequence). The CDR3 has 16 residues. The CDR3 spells CASSQTSGLSGNTIYF. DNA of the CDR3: TGTGCCAGCAGCCAAACTTCGGGGCTGTCCGGAAACACCATATATTTT. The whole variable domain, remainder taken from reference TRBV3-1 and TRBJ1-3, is DTAVSQTPKYLVTQMGNDKSIKCEQNLGHDTMYWYKQDSKKFLKIMFSYNNKELIINETVPNRFSPKSPDKAHLNLHINSLELGDSAVYFCASSQTSGLSGNTIYFGEGSWLTVV.

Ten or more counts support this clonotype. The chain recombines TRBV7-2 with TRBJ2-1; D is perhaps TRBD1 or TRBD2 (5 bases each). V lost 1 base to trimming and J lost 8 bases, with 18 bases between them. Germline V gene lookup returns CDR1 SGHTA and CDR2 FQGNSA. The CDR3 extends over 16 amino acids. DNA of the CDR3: TGTGCCAGCAGCTTAGGAGCCTCGGCAGGGAGTGATGAGCAGTTCTTC. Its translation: CASSLGASAGSDEQFF. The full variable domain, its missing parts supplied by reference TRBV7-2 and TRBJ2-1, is GAGVSQSPSNKVTEKGKDVELRCDPISGHTALYWYRQSLGQGLEFLIYFQGNSAPDKSGLPSDRFSAERTGGSVSTLTIQRTQQEDSAVYLCASSLGASAGSDEQFFGPGTRLTVL.

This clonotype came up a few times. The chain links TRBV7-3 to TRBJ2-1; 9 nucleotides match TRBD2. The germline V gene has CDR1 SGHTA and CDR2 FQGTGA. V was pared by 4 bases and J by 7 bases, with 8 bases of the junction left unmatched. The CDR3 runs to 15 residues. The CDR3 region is CASSYLAGVGNEQFF. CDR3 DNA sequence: TGTGCCAGCAGCTATTTAGCGGGGGTCGGGAATGAGCAGTTCTTC. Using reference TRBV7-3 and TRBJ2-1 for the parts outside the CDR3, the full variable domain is GAGVSQTPSNKVTEKGKYVELRCDPISGHTALYWYRQSLGQGPEFLIYFQGTGAADDSGLPNDRFFAVRPEGSVSTLKIQRTERGDSAVYLCASSYLAGVGNEQFFGPGTRLTVL.

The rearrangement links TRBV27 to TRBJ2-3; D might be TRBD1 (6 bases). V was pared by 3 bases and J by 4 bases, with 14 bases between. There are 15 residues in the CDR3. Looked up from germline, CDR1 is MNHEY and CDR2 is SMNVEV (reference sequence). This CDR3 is CASSFQGLGADTQYF. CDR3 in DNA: TGTGCCAGCAGTTTCCAGGGGCTGGGTGCAGATACGCAGTATTTT.

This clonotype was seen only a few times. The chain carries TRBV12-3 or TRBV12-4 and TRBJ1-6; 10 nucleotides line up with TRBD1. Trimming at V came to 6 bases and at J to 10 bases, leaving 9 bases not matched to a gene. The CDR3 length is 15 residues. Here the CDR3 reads CASSPGTGVGSPLHF. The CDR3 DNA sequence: TGTGCCAGCAGCCCGGGGACAGGGGTCGGATCACCCCTCCACTTT.

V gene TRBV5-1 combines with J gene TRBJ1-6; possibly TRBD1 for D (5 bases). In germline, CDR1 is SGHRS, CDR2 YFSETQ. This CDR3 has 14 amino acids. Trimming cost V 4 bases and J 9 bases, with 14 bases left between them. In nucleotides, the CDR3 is TGCGCCAGCAGCCCGGGTGCCGGGGCTTCACCCCTCCACTTT. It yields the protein CASSPGAGASPLHF.

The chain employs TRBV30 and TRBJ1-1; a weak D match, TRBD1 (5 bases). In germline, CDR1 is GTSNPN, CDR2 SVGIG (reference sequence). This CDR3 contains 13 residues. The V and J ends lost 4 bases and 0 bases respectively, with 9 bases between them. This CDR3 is CAWMQQVNTEAFF. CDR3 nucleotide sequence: TGTGCCTGGATGCAACAGGTGAACACTGAAGCTTTCTTT. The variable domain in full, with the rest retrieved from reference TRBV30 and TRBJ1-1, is SQTIHQWPATLVQPVGSPLSLECTVEGTSNPNLYWYRQAAGRGLQLLFYSVGIGQISSEVPQNLSASRPQDRQFILSSKKLLLSDSGFYLCAWMQQVNTEAFFGQGTRLTVV.

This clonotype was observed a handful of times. CDR3 region: CASAATNTGELFF. DNA of the CDR3: TGTGCCAGCGCAGCTACGAACACCGGGGAGCTGTTTTTT. The chain carries TRBV6-6 and TRBJ2-2, with D unclear. CDR3 length: 13 amino acids. V was cut by 8 bases and J by 0 bases, with 7 bases left in between. CDR1 is MNHNY and CDR2 is SVGAGI in the germline V gene (reference sequence).

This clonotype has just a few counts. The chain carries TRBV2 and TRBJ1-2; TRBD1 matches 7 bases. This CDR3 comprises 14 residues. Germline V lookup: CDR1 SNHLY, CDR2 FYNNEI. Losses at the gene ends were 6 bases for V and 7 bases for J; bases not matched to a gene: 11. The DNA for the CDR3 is TGTGCCAGCAGAGCGGACAGGCCGGAGGGTGGCTACACCTTC. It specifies CASRADRPEGGYTF.

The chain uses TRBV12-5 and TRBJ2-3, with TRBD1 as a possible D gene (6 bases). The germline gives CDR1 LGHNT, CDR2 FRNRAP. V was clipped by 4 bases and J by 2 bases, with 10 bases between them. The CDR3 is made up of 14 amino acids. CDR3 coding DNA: TGTGCTAGTGGTTCACAGGGTATCACAGATACGCAGTATTTT. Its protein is CASGSQGITDTQYF.

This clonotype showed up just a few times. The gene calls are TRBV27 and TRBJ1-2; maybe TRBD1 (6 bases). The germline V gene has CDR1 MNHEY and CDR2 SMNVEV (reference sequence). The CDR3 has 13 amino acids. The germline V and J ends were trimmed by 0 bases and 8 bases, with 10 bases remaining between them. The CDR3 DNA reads TGTGCCAGCAGTTTATCGGGGGCTTGGGGCTACACCTTC. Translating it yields CASSLSGAWGYTF.

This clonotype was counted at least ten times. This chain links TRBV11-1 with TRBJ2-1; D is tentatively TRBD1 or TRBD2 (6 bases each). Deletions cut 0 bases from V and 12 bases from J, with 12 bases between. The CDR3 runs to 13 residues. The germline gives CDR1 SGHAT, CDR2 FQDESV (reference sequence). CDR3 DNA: TGTGCCAGCAGCTTAGCCGGAGGGGGAGGGCAGTTCTTC. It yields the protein CASSLAGGGGQFF.

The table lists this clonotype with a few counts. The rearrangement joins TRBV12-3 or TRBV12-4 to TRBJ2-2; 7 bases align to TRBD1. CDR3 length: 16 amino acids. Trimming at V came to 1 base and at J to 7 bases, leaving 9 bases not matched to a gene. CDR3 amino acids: CASSLGRRGRIGELFF. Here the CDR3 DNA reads TGTGCCAGCAGTTTAGGCCGAAGGGGGCGAATCGGGGAGCTGTTTTTT.

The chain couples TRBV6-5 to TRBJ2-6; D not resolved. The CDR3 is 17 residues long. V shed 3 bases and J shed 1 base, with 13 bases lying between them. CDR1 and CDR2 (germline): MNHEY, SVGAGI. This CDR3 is CASSYWTAESGANVLTF. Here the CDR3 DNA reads TGTGCCAGCAGTTATTGGACGGCGGAATCTGGGGCCAACGTCCTGACTTTC.

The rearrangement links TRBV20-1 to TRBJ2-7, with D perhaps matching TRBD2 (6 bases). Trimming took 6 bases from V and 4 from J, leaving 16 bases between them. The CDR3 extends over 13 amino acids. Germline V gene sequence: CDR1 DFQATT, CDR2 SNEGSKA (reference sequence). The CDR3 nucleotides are TGCAGTGCCCGGGGGACCACTACATACGAGCAGTACTTC. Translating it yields CSARGTTTYEQYF.

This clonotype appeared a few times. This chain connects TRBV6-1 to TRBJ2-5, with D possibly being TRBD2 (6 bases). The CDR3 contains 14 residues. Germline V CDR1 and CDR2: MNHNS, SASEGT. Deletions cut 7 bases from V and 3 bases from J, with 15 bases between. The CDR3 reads CASTQTGSKETQYF. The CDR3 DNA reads TGTGCCAGCACCCAAACCGGGAGCAAAGAGACCCAGTACTTC.

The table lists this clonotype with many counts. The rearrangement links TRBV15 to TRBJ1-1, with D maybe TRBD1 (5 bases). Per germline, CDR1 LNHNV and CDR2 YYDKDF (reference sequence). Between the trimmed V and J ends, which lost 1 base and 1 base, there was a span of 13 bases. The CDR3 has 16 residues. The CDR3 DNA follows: TGTGCCACCAGCAGAGGGGACCTAGCGGAGAACACTGAAGCTTTCTTT. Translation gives CATSRGDLAENTEAFF. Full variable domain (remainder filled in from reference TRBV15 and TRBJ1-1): DAMVIQNPRYQVTQFGKPVTLSCSQTLNHNVMYWYQQKSSQAPKLLFHYYDKDFNNEADTPDNFQSRRPNTSFCFLDIRSPGLGDTAMYLCATSRGDLAENTEAFFGQGTRLTVV.

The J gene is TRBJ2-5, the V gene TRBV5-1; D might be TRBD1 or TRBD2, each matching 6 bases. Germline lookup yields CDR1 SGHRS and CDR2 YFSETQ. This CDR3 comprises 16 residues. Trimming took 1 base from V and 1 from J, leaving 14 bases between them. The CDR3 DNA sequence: TGCGCCAGCAGCTTGATCTCGGGGGCCTCCCAAGAGACCCAGTACTTC. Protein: CASSLISGASQETQYF.

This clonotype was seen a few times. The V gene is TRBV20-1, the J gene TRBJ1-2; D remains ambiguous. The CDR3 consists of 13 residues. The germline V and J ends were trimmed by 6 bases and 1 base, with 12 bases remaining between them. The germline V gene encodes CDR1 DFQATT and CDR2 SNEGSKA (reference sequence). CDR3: CSAAPQINYGYTF. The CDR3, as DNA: TGCAGTGCAGCCCCGCAGATTAACTATGGCTACACCTTC.

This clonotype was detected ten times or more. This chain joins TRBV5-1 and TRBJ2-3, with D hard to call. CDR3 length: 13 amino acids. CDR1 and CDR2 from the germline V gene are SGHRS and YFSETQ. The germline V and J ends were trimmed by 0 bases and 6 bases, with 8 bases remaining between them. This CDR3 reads CASSLGDKDTQYF. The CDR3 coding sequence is TGCGCCAGCAGCTTGGGAGATAAGGATACGCAGTATTTT.

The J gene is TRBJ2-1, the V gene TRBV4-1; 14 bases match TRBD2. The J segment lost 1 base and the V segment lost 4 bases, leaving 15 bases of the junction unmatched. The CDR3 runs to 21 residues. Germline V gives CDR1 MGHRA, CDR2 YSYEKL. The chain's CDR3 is CASSPPIGLAGGEGSYNEQFF. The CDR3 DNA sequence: TGCGCCAGCAGCCCACCGATAGGACTAGCGGGGGGAGAAGGGTCCTACAATGAGCAGTTCTTC.